This TCR beta chain appears in the sequencing data of a study of control samples from healthy donors and cancer patients. Using immunoSEQ multiplex PCR, the repertoire was profiled, and TCRdb retains in-frame clones only, with some absent. The sample lists approximately 170,000 clones, approximately 90% occurring once. Sequencing was performed on blood. The clonotype was recovered from a man younger than 45 in good health.

The CDR3: CASSLVGDTEAFF. The CDR3, as DNA: TGTGCCAGCAGTTTAGTCGGTGATACTGAAGCTTTCTTT. J is TRBJ1-1 and V is TRBV12-3 or TRBV12-4, with D hard to call. The CDR3 runs to 13 residues. Trimming shortened V by 1 base and J by 5 bases, and 8 bases separated the two germline ends.